A selection of T cell receptor beta chains follows, all from one sample in a study of tumor-infiltrating lymphocytes in primary liver carcinoma. TCRdb analysed the multiplex PCR reads with MiXCR anew, one entry per CDR3 protein. The profile shows 44,000 or so distinct CDR3 sequences, 55% to 75% of them singletons. Sequenced sample: liver tumor tissue from sampling region 5. These receptors all come from a man between 35 and 55 years old with primary liver carcinoma and hepatitis B virus infection. Each CDR3 is given without its conserved first and last residue. A D gene is named only where the DNA matches it firmly. Expanded clones get a size class; other rows say once, few or many, or leave the size out.

many,TRBV5-1,TRBJ2-5,TRBD2,ASSLGLAGQQETQY
-,TRBV6-5,TRBJ2-3,TRBD1,ASSPPGQIDTQY
many,TRBV5-1,TRBJ2-2,-,ASSLMFGGTVNTGELF
once,TRBV7-8,-,-,ASSQLARVETQF
once,TRBV29-1,TRBJ1-2,TRBD1,NADRVLGYT
once,TRBV12-3/TRBV12-4,TRBJ1-2,-,ASSSPHGPGYYGYT
-,TRBV12-3/TRBV12-4,TRBJ2-2,-,AVSYRNTGELF
-,TRBV11-2,TRBJ2-7,-,TSGSTRRRRYEQY
few,TRBV20-1,TRBJ1-1,-,SARSGYGTEAF
-,TRBV12-3/TRBV12-4,TRBJ2-7,-,ASSLRESYEHY
many,TRBV28,TRBJ1-1,TRBD1,ASSLNRGLYEAF
many,TRBV7-8,TRBJ2-2,-,ASSLVRVANTGELF
many,TRBV12-3/TRBV12-4,TRBJ2-7,TRBD2,ASSSPTAGAIYEQY
once,TRBV28,TRBJ2-4,TRBD2,TSSLVMVGGALVKNIQY
many,TRBV7-8,TRBJ1-2,-,ASSLGTEYGYT
-,TRBV12-3/TRBV12-4,TRBJ2-2,-,ASTLQNTGELF
many,TRBV29-1,TRBJ1-1,TRBD1,SVARDRVTAGNTEAF
few,TRBV28,TRBJ2-7,-,ASSLIAYYYGQY
-,TRBV13,TRBJ2-3,-,ANSLGQKYGGTHY
-,TRBV11-2,TRBJ2-5,TRBD2,TSSLGLAGVGQKTQN
many,TRBV7-3,TRBJ2-1,TRBD2,ASSSGLAGVRQF
few,TRBV12-3/TRBV12-4,TRBJ2-1,-,ASSPRGAREGSYNEQF
-,TRBV28,TRBJ1-5,TRBD1,VSSRTGGSGNQPQH
-,TRBV6-5,TRBJ2-5,-,SSGLVGVETQY
once,TRBV11-2,TRBJ2-3,-,ASSFQASNTDTQY
-,TRBV6-1,TRBJ2-7,-,ASRDERSYEQY
-,TRBV7-2,TRBJ2-3,-,ASSLREARPDTQY
many,TRBV29-1,TRBJ2-5,TRBD1,SVDRGQETQY
-,TRBV11-2,TRBJ2-5,TRBD2,VSSLGLAGVRQETQY
-,TRBV11-2,TRBJ2-5,-,ASSLWLDGTKTKY
-,TRBV6-5,TRBJ2-2,-,ASSLRQPGVNTGELL
-,TRBV7-8,TRBJ2-1,TRBD2,ASSSGLVGGEQF
few,TRBV11-3,TRBJ2-1,TRBD2,ASSIEGGDEQF
-,TRBV2,TRBJ2-3,-,ASTKGRGVQTDTQY
few,TRBV29-1,TRBJ2-5,-,SGVGGGETQY
-,TRBV29-1,TRBJ2-7,-,SARRTVRDEHY
-,TRBV30,TRBJ2-7,TRBD1,AWEQGAGEQY
-,TRBV10-1,TRBJ2-2,-,ARSESSQYTGELF
few,TRBV6-2/TRBV6-3,TRBJ1-2,-,ASSYPVRAGYT
many,TRBV12-3/TRBV12-4,TRBJ2-7,-,ASEARGAREQY
-,TRBV28,TRBJ1-5,-,ASSFDKGRNQPQH
-,TRBV19,TRBJ2-2,-,ATGTGGTGDLF
-,TRBV29-1,TRBJ2-3,-,SVEGRDGTVTQY
-,TRBV10-3,TRBJ2-1,TRBD2,AISVDGAFSGSEGNEQL
-,TRBV6-6,TRBJ1-1,TRBD1,ASSAGQGNSEAF